This is a list of T cell receptor beta chains from one sample in a study of blood T cells in healthy people across ages. TCRdb used MiXCR to reprocess the 5' RACE reads, holding one entry per CDR3 protein. The table has hundreds of thousands of distinct CDR3 sequences, about 42% seen once. Sequencing was done on a sample of blood. Receptor source: a woman aged 55 to 70 in good health. CDR3s include the opening cysteine and the closing phenylalanine or tryptophan. A D gene is named only where the DNA matches it firmly. Size is omitted from some rows. Given values are once, few, many or a class for expanded clones.

TRBV29-1,-,TRBD2,TRBJ2-3,TGCAGCGCTAGCGGGGGAACCACAGATACGCAGTATTTT,CSASGGTTDTQYF
TRBV10-3,few,-,TRBJ1-2,TGTGCCATCAGTGAGTCTAACTATGGCTACACCTTC,CAISESNYGYTF
TRBV12-3/TRBV12-4,-,-,TRBJ2-2,TGTGCCAGCAGTTTAGGTTGGGCGGGGGCAAACACCGGGGAGCTGTTTTTT,CASSLGWAGANTGELFF
TRBV6-1,-,TRBD1,TRBJ1-5,TGTGCCAGCTCGGGACAGTTCCAGCCCCAGCATTTT,CASSGQFQPQHF
TRBV29-1,-,TRBD1,TRBJ2-5,TGCAGCGTTGAAGATCGGTGGGGACAGGGGGTGGGAGAGACCCAGTACTTC,CSVEDRWGQGVGETQYF
TRBV12-3/TRBV12-4,many,-,TRBJ2-7,TGTGCCAGCAGTTCGTATCCAGGGATCGGGTACGAGCAGTACTTC,CASSSYPGIGYEQYF
TRBV15,once,-,TRBJ2-7,TGTGCCACCAGCAGAGATGGCGTCCCCCGCTCCTACGAGCAGTACTTC,CATSRDGVPRSYEQYF
TRBV25-1,few,TRBD2,TRBJ2-7,TGTGCCAGCAGAGAAATTAGCGGGAGCTTCGAGCAGTACTTC,CASREISGSFEQYF
TRBV18,-,-,TRBJ2-7,TGTGCCAGCTCACCTAATACAGGGAGCTCCTACGAGCAGTACTTC,CASSPNTGSSYEQYF
TRBV11-2,once,-,TRBJ2-1,TGTGCCAGCAGCTCCAGACGGGGACACAATGAGCAGTTCTTC,CASSSRRGHNEQFF
TRBV21-1,once,-,TRBJ2-1,TGTGCCAGCAGCAGTACCGGGACTAGCGGGGACCATGAGCAGTTCTTC,CASSSTGTSGDHEQFF